Presented here are 22 T cell receptor beta chains from one specimen sequenced in a study of blood T cell repertoires in COVID-19 (dated by TCRdb to the early 2020s). Libraries were made using the immunoSEQ multiplex PCR assay. TCRdb obtained this table from immuneACCESS and retained in-frame rearrangements with V and J assigned. These tables miss some clones; where compared with another copy, unresolved V genes account for less than half of the shortfall, and the remainder is unexplained. Across this sample there are 160,000 or so clones, with approximately 88% seen only once. Of the sample, 2.5% to 3% is held by the ten largest clones. The sample consisted of peripheral blood. These receptors were collected from a man in his 60s with acute or convalescent COVID-19.

This chain joins TRBV7-2 and TRBJ2-7; D unclear. Germline lookup yields CDR1 SGHTA and CDR2 FQGNSA. The ends were cut back, 0 bases at V and 2 bases at J, with 11 bases in the middle. The CDR3 is 15 amino acids. The CDR3 DNA sequence: TGTGCCAGCAGCTTAGCCGCAGGCACGACCTACGAGCAGTACTTC. It translates to CASSLAAGTTYEQYF.

The chain uses TRBV5-5 and TRBJ2-1; D is possibly TRBD2 (6 bases). CDR1 SGHKS and CDR2 YYEKEE come from the germline V gene (reference sequence). There are 15 residues in the CDR3. Trimming took 1 base from V and 4 from J, leaving 12 bases between them. This chain's CDR3 is CASSLQAGRYNEQFF. The DNA of the CDR3 is TGTGCCAGCAGCTTGCAAGCGGGTCGTTACAATGAGCAGTTCTTC. The full variable domain, with the rest looked up from reference TRBV5-5 and TRBJ2-1, is DAGVTQSPTHLIKTRGQQVTLRCSPISGHKSVSWYQQVLGQGPQFIFQYYEKEERGRGNFPDRFSARQFPNYSSELNVNALLLGDSALYLCASSLQAGRYNEQFFGPGTRLTVL.

The chain combines TRBV4-1 with TRBJ2-2, with a weak D call TRBD2 (5 bases). Germline V gives CDR1 MGHRA, CDR2 YSYEKL. CDR3 length: 16 residues. Between the trimmed V and J ends, which lost 4 bases and 0 bases, there was a span of 12 bases. The CDR3 nucleotides are TGCGCCAGCAGCCGTACCGGGAACCCGAACACCGGGGAGCTGTTTTTT. It yields the protein CASSRTGNPNTGELFF.

This chain uses TRBV24-1 with TRBJ1-5; weak D call: TRBD1 (6 bases). From germline, CDR1 is KGHDR and CDR2 SFDVKD. The V and J ends lost 7 bases and 7 bases respectively, with 13 bases between them. The CDR3 totals 13 residues. This CDR3 reads CATRSGELQPQHF. The DNA for the CDR3 is TGTGCCACCAGATCAGGGGAACTACAGCCCCAGCATTTT.

The V call is TRBV10-3, the J call TRBJ1-6; the D gene is possibly TRBD1 (6 bases). CDR1 and CDR2 (germline): ENHRY, SYGVKD. The CDR3 extends over 15 amino acids. Deletions cut 4 bases from V and 7 bases from J, with 14 bases between. CDR3 DNA sequence: TGTGCCATCAGTGGCTTAGGGGGGGACAATTCACCCCTCCACTTT. This gives the protein CAISGLGGDNSPLHF.

The V and J genes are TRBV29-1 and TRBJ1-2, with a tentative D call TRBD1 (6 bases). Trimming cost V 3 bases and J 6 bases, with 17 bases left between them. This CDR3 is built from 14 residues. Germline V lookup: CDR1 SQVTM, CDR2 ANQGSEA. This chain's CDR3 is CSVDGGGPGDGYTF. CDR3 in DNA: TGCAGCGTTGATGGCGGGGGGCCCGGCGATGGCTACACCTTC.

The chain combines TRBV30 with TRBJ1-6; D remains ambiguous. Germline values: CDR1 GTSNPN, CDR2 SVGIG (reference sequence). Trimming cost V 2 bases and J 5 bases, with 7 bases left between them. The length of the CDR3 is 13 residues. The CDR3 nucleotides read TGTGCCTGGAGTTTTCAGGATAATTCACCCCTCCACTTT. Translation: CAWSFQDNSPLHF.

The chain carries TRBV12-5 and TRBJ1-5, with D maybe TRBD1 (5 bases). The CDR3 spans 13 residues. CDR1 is LGHNT and CDR2 is FRNRAP in the germline V gene. Deletions cut 5 bases from V and 4 bases from J, with 9 bases between. The CDR3 spells CASGQEGNQPQHF. The CDR3 DNA sequence: TGTGCTAGTGGTCAGGAGGGGAATCAGCCCCAGCATTTT.

Concerning this clone itself: One end of the junction fails to match germline, which may point to a read error. CDR3 DNA: TGTGCCAGCACGAACCAGGGTATTGCAAACTTCTTC. Translated: CASTNQGIANFF. The chain is built from TRBV12-3 or TRBV12-4 and TRBJ1-2, with D perhaps matching TRBD1 (5 bases). The CDR3 spans 12 residues.

CDR3 loop: CATSRDRGLAGLSYEQYF. CDR3 bases: TGTGCCACCAGCAGAGATCGGGGACTAGCGGGCCTATCCTACGAGCAGTACTTC. This chain connects TRBV15 to TRBJ2-7, with TRBD2 matching 12 bases. CDR1 and CDR2 (germline): LNHNV, YYDKDF (reference sequence). The V segment lost 0 bases and the J segment 1 base; nucleotides outside the gene matches: 7. The CDR3 runs to 18 residues.

J is TRBJ1-1 and V is TRBV6-5; TRBD1 is a possible D gene (5 bases). V was cut by 2 bases and J by 6 bases, with 19 bases left in between. Germline CDR1 reads MNHEY; CDR2 reads SVGAGI. The CDR3 has 16 residues. CDR3 residues: CASSYKPWGGASEAFF. CDR3 in DNA: TGTGCCAGCAGTTACAAACCCTGGGGAGGGGCTTCTGAAGCTTTCTTT.

The rearrangement joins TRBV9 to TRBJ2-2; TRBD1 aligns across 10 bases. V shed 4 bases, J shed 6 bases, and the junction held 9 bases outside the gene matches. The CDR3 is 16 amino acids. Germline-derived CDR1 and CDR2 are SGDLS and YYNGEE. In DNA, the CDR3 is TGTGCCAGCAGCAGTAGGGGGACAGGGGCTCCCGGGGAGCTGTTTTTT. It translates to CASSSRGTGAPGELFF.

This clone came up a few times. The rearrangement uses TRBV7-9 and TRBJ1-6, with 8 bases lining up with TRBD1. From germline, CDR1 is SEHNR and CDR2 FQNEAQ (reference sequence). The J segment lost 3 bases and the V segment lost 3 bases, leaving 4 bases of the junction unmatched. This CDR3 is built from 16 residues. The CDR3 protein is CASSFGQGFYNSPLHF. The CDR3 bases are TGTGCCAGCAGCTTTGGACAGGGCTTCTATAATTCACCCCTCCACTTT.

The genes are TRBV4-1 and TRBJ1-1; D call uncertain. CDR1 is MGHRA and CDR2 is YSYEKL in the germline V gene. This CDR3 is 15 amino acids long. Trimming cost V 2 bases and J 0 bases, with 10 bases left between them. CDR3 nucleotide sequence: TGCGCCAGCAGCCAAAGCAGGCACTTGAACACTGAAGCTTTCTTT. It yields the protein CASSQSRHLNTEAFF.

J is TRBJ2-2 and V is TRBV5-1; D possibly corresponds to TRBD2 (5 bases). The CDR3 length is 15 residues. Between the trimmed V and J ends, which lost 0 bases and 4 bases, there was a span of 10 bases. Per the germline V gene, CDR1 is SGHRS and CDR2 is YFSETQ. CDR3 residues: CASSLAERPTGELFF. The CDR3 coding sequence is TGCGCCAGCAGCTTGGCCGAGCGGCCCACCGGGGAGCTGTTTTTT. The whole variable domain, filled in from reference TRBV5-1 and TRBJ2-2, reads KAGVTQTPRYLIKTRGQQVTLSCSPISGHRSVSWYQQTPGQGLQFLFEYFSETQRNKGNFPGRFSGRQFSNSRSEMNVSTLELGDSALYLCASSLAERPTGELFFGEGSRLTVL.

The rearrangement uses TRBV5-1 and TRBJ2-7, with D unresolved. Germline-derived CDR1 and CDR2 are SGHRS and YFSETQ. Trimming took 0 bases from V and 3 from J, leaving 4 bases between them. There are 12 residues in the CDR3. The CDR3 reads CASSLALYEQYF. The CDR3 DNA is TGCGCCAGCAGCTTGGCCCTCTACGAGCAGTACTTC.

The chain couples TRBV24-1 to TRBJ1-1; TRBD1 is a possible D gene (6 bases). Germline assignment: CDR1 KGHDR and CDR2 SFDVKD. This CDR3 is built from 13 residues. The germline V and J ends were trimmed by 9 bases and 3 bases, with 13 bases remaining between them. The CDR3 here is CATQRQAYTEAFF. CDR3 DNA: TGTGCCACCCAAAGACAGGCCTACACTGAAGCTTTCTTT.

The chain combines TRBV4-3 with TRBJ1-1; no reliable D call. The CDR3 has 15 amino acids. Trimming took 2 bases from V and 6 from J, leaving 16 bases between them. CDR1 is LGHNA and CDR2 is YSLEER in the germline V gene. In nucleotides, the CDR3 is TGCGCCAGCAGCCAACTGCCCCTGCCCGGGGCTGAAGCTTTCTTT. Its protein product is CASSQLPLPGAEAFF.

The rearrangement joins TRBV6-4 to TRBJ2-7, with D possibly TRBD1 on 6 matching bases. CDR1 is MRHNA and CDR2 is SNTAGT in the germline V gene. The CDR3 covers 13 residues. V was clipped by 9 bases and J by 3 bases, with 15 bases between them. In DNA, the CDR3 is TGTGCCAGGGCATGGGGGCTTAACTACGAGCAGTACTTC. Residues: CARAWGLNYEQYF.

This chain joins TRBV4-2 and TRBJ1-1; D remains unclear. Germline V lookup: CDR1 LGHNA, CDR2 YNFKEQ. V was cut by 0 bases and J by 5 bases, with 7 bases left in between. The CDR3 loop spans 13 amino acids. The CDR3 DNA reads TGTGCCAGCAGCCAAGATCGGGATACTGAAGCTTTCTTT. Translation gives CASSQDRDTEAFF.

V gene TRBV6-4 combines with J gene TRBJ1-4; D unresolved. From germline, CDR1 is MRHNA and CDR2 SNTAGT. The ends were cut back, 5 bases at V and 8 bases at J, with 15 bases in the middle. The CDR3 extends over 14 amino acids. Written as DNA, the CDR3 is TGTGCCAGCAGTCCCGGGCCGGGAGGGGAAAAACTGTTTTTT. This gives the protein CASSPGPGGEKLFF.

The chain recombines TRBV12-3 or TRBV12-4 with TRBJ2-7; D gene ambiguous. This CDR3 is 12 amino acids long. The V and J ends lost 1 base and 4 bases respectively, with 5 bases between them. Here the CDR3 DNA reads TGTGCCAGCAGTTTAGGGCAGTACGAGCAGTACTTC. Protein: CASSLGQYEQYF.